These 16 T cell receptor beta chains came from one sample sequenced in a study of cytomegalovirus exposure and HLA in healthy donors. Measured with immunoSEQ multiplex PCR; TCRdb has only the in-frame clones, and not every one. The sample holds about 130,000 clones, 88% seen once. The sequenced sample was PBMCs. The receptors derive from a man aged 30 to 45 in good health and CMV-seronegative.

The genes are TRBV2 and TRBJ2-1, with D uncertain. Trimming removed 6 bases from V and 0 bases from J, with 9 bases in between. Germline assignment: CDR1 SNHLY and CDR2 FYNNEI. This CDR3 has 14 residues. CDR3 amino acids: CASRSPLSYNEQFF. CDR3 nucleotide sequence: TGTGCCAGCAGGAGTCCTCTCTCCTACAATGAGCAGTTCTTC. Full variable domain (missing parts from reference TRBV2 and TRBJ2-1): EPEVTQTPSHQVTQMGQEVILRCVPISNHLYFYWYRQILGQKVEFLVSFYNNEISEKSEIFDDQFSVERPDGSNFTLKIRSTKLEDSAMYFCASRSPLSYNEQFFGPGTRLTVL.

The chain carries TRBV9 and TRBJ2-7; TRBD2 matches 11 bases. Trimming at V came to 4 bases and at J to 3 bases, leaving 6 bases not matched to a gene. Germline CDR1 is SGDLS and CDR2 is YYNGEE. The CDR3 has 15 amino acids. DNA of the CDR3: TGTGCCAGCAGCCCCGTAGCGGGAGGGTACTACGAGCAGTACTTC. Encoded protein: CASSPVAGGYYEQYF.

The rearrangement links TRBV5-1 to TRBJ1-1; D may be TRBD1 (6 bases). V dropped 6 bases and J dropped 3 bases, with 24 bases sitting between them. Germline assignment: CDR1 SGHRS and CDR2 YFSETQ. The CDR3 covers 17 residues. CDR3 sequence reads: CASTLRGPGVKDTEAFF. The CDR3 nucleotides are TGCGCCAGCACACTGAGAGGGCCAGGGGTAAAGGACACTGAAGCTTTCTTT.

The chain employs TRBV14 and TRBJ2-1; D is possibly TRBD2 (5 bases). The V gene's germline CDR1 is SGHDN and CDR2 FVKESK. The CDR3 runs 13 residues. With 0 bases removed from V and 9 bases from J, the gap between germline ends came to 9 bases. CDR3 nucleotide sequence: TGTGCCAGCAGCCAAGATCTGCGGGCTGAGCAGTTCTTC. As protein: CASSQDLRAEQFF.

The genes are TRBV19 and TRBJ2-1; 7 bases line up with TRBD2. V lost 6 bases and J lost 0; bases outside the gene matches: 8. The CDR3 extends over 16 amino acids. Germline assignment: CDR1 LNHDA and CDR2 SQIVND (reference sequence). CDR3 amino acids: CASRVSGPSSYNEQFF. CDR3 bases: TGTGCCAGTAGGGTTAGCGGGCCGAGCTCCTACAATGAGCAGTTCTTC.

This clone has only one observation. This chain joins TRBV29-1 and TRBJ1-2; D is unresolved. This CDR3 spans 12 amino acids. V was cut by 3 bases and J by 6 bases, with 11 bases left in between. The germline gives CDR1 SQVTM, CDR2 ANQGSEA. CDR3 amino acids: CSVEEGGDGYTF. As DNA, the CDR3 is TGCAGCGTTGAGGAGGGCGGTGATGGCTACACCTTC.

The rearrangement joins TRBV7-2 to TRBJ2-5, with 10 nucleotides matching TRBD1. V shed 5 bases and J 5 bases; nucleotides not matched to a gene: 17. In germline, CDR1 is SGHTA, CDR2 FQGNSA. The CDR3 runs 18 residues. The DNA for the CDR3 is TGTGCCAGCAGCCCTCAAAAACCGGACAGGGGGAATAGGGAGACCCAGTACTTC. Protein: CASSPQKPDRGNRETQYF.

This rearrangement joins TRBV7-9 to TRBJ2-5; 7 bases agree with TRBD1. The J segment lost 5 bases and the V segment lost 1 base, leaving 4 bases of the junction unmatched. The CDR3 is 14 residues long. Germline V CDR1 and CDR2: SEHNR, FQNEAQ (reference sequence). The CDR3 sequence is CASSLEGQRETQYF. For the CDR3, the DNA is TGTGCCAGCAGCTTAGAGGGACAGCGGGAGACCCAGTACTTC.

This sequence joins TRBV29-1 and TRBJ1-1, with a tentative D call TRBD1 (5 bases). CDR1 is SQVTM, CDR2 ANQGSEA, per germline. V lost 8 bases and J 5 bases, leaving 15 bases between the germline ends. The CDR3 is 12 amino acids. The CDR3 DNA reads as TGCAGCACCATTGGGGCATCAACTGAAGCTTTCTTT. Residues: CSTIGASTEAFF.

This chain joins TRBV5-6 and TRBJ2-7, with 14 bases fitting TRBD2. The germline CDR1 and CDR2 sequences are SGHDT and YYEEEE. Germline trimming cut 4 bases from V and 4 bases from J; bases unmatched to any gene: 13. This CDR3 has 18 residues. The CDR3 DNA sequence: TGTGCCAGCAGCCAGACTAGCGGGAGGGCTTTGCCCCTATACGAGCAGTACTTC. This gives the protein CASSQTSGRALPLYEQYF.

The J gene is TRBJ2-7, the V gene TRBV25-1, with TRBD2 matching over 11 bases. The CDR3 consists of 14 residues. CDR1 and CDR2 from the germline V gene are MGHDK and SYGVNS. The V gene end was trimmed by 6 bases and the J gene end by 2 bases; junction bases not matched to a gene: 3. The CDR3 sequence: CASRGTSGAYEQYF. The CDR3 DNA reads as TGTGCCAGCAGGGGGACTAGCGGAGCCTACGAGCAGTACTTC.

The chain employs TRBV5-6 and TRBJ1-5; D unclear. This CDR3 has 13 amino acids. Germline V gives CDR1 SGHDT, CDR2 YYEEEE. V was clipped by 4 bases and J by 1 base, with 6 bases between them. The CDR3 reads CASSTGSNQPQHF. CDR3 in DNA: TGTGCCAGCAGCACGGGAAGCAATCAGCCCCAGCATTTT.

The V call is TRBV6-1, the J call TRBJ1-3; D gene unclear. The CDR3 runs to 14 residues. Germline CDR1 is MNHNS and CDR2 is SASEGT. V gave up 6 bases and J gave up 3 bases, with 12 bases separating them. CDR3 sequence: CASSDPGFGNTIYF. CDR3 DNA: TGTGCCAGCAGCGACCCGGGTTTTGGAAACACCATATATTTT.

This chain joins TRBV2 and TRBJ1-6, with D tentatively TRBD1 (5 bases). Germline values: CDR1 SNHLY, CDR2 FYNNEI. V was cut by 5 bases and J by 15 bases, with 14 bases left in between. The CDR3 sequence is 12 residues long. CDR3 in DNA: TGTGCCAGCAGTCTCCCCGGAGGGGTCCTCCACTTT. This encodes CASSLPGGVLHF.

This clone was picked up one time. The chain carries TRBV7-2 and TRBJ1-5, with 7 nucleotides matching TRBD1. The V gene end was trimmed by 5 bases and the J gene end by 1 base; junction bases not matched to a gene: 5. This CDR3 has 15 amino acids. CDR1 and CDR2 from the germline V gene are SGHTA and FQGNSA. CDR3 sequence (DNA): TGTGCCAGCAGCCCGACAGGGCTGAGCAATCAGCCCCAGCATTTT. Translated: CASSPTGLSNQPQHF.

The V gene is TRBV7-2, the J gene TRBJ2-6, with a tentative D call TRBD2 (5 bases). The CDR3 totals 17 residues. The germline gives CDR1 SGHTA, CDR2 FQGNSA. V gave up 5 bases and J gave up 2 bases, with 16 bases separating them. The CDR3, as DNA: TGTGCCAGCAGCCCAGAGGGCCCCCTTACTGGGGCCAACGTCCTGACTTTC. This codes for CASSPEGPLTGANVLTF.